Listed below are T cell receptor beta chains from one sample, sequenced in a study of blood T cell repertoires in COVID-19. Sequencing used immunoSEQ multiplex PCR; TCRdb keeps in-frame clones, though not all of them. The repertoire includes more than 150,000 clones, less than 90% of them detected once, and 2% to 2.5% sits in the top ten. Material: peripheral blood. These receptors were obtained from a man aged 65-85 years with active or convalescent COVID-19. The CDR3 runs from the conserved cysteine through the conserved F or W. Each record gives: CDR3 protein, CDR3 DNA, D gene, clone size, J gene, CDR3 length, V gene. The D gene is left open where the match is weak. Only some rows state a clone size, as once, few, many or a class for expanded clones.

CDR3aa: CASSDRGASTDTQYF
CDR3nt: TGTGCCAGCAGTGACCGGGGGGCGAGCACAGATACGCAGTATTTT
d_gene: -
abundance: -
j_gene: TRBJ2-3
len: 15
v_gene: TRBV9

CDR3aa: CASRTPGTGELFF
CDR3nt: TGTGCCAGCCGTACTCCAGGAACCGGGGAGCTGTTTTTT
d_gene: -
abundance: -
j_gene: TRBJ2-2
len: 13
v_gene: TRBV28

CDR3aa: CASSLGGAREKLFF
CDR3nt: TGTGCCAGCAGTTTGGGCGGGGCTCGGGAAAAACTGTTTTTT
d_gene: -
abundance: -
j_gene: TRBJ1-4
len: 14
v_gene: TRBV28

CDR3aa: CASSYSLAGGPGEQYF
CDR3nt: TGTGCCAGCAGTTACTCGTTAGCGGGAGGGCCGGGGGAGCAGTACTTC
d_gene: TRBD2
abundance: -
j_gene: TRBJ2-7
len: 16
v_gene: TRBV6-6

CDR3aa: CASSLVGGAKDF
CDR3nt: TGTGCCAGCAGTTTAGTAGGAGGGGCTAAGGACTTC
d_gene: -
abundance: -
j_gene: TRBJ2-5
len: 12
v_gene: TRBV28

CDR3aa: CASRSDAGQNYEQYF
CDR3nt: TGTGCCAGCAGATCAGACGCGGGACAGAACTACGAGCAGTACTTC
d_gene: -
abundance: -
j_gene: TRBJ2-7
len: 15
v_gene: TRBV7-9

CDR3aa: CASSRGTGNNPRTGELFF
CDR3nt: TGCGCCAGCAGCCGAGGGACAGGGAACAATCCGAGGACCGGGGAGCTGTTTTTT
d_gene: TRBD1
abundance: -
j_gene: TRBJ2-2
len: 18
v_gene: TRBV5-1

CDR3aa: CASSPGGGPETQYF
CDR3nt: TGTGCCAGCAGCCCGGGAGGGGGCCCAGAGACCCAGTACTTC
d_gene: -
abundance: -
j_gene: TRBJ2-5
len: 14
v_gene: TRBV6-5

CDR3aa: CASSADAGTGGNTIYF
CDR3nt: TGTGCCAGCAGTGCCGATGCCGGGACAGGGGGAAACACCATATATTTT
d_gene: TRBD1
abundance: -
j_gene: TRBJ1-3
len: 16
v_gene: TRBV6-1

CDR3aa: CASSQDLGAANEKLFF
CDR3nt: TGCGCCAGCAGCCAAGATCTAGGGGCGGCTAATGAAAAACTGTTTTTT
d_gene: -
abundance: -
j_gene: TRBJ1-4
len: 16
v_gene: TRBV4-3

CDR3aa: CASSLYRSEAFF
CDR3nt: TGTGCCAGCAGTTTGTATCGGTCTGAAGCTTTCTTT
d_gene: -
abundance: -
j_gene: TRBJ1-1
len: 12
v_gene: TRBV12-3/TRBV12-4

CDR3aa: CSVSHSGGEQYF
CDR3nt: TGCAGCGTTTCCCACTCGGGGGGGGAGCAGTACTTC
d_gene: TRBD2
abundance: once
j_gene: TRBJ2-7
len: 12
v_gene: TRBV29-1

CDR3aa: CASSTGTSSYNEQFF
CDR3nt: TGTGCCAGCAGCACCGGGACTAGCAGCTACAATGAGCAGTTCTTC
d_gene: TRBD2
abundance: -
j_gene: TRBJ2-1
len: 15
v_gene: TRBV6-2/TRBV6-3

CDR3aa: CASSQTGGDNSPLHF
CDR3nt: TGTGCCAGCAGCCAGACAGGGGGCGATAATTCACCCCTCCACTTT
d_gene: TRBD1
abundance: -
j_gene: TRBJ1-6
len: 15
v_gene: TRBV5-5

CDR3aa: CASSSAGGPWETQYF
CDR3nt: TGTGCCAGCAGTTCGGCGGGGGGGCCCTGGGAGACCCAGTACTTC
d_gene: TRBD2
abundance: -
j_gene: TRBJ2-5
len: 15
v_gene: TRBV27

CDR3aa: CASSLAHGTALYEQYF
CDR3nt: TGTGCCAGCAGCTTAGCGCACGGGACAGCACTATACGAGCAGTACTTC
d_gene: TRBD1
abundance: -
j_gene: TRBJ2-7
len: 16
v_gene: TRBV7-9

CDR3aa: CASSIPVAGELFF
CDR3nt: TGTGCCAGTAGTATTCCGGTAGCCGGGGAGCTGTTTTTT
d_gene: -
abundance: -
j_gene: TRBJ2-2
len: 13
v_gene: TRBV19

CDR3aa: CASSQDVLSQRSYNSPLHF
CDR3nt: TGCGCCAGCAGCCAAGATGTTTTATCCCAGCGATCTTATAATTCACCCCTCCACTTT
d_gene: -
abundance: -
j_gene: TRBJ1-6
len: 19
v_gene: TRBV4-3

CDR3aa: CASSHDTVEQYF
CDR3nt: TGTGCCAGCTCCCACGACACGGTCGAGCAGTACTTC
d_gene: -
abundance: -
j_gene: TRBJ2-7
len: 12
v_gene: TRBV18

CDR3aa: CSASWGSLEAFF
CDR3nt: TGCAGTGCTAGTTGGGGCTCCCTTGAAGCTTTCTTT
d_gene: -
abundance: -
j_gene: TRBJ1-1
len: 12
v_gene: TRBV20-1

CDR3aa: CASRRQGVNTGELFF
CDR3nt: TGTGCCAGTAGGCGACAGGGAGTGAACACCGGGGAGCTGTTTTTT
d_gene: TRBD1
abundance: -
j_gene: TRBJ2-2
len: 15
v_gene: TRBV19

CDR3aa: CASSVVAGDPYEQYF
CDR3nt: TGTGCCAGCAGCGTAGTAGCGGGGGACCCCTACGAGCAGTACTTC
d_gene: TRBD2
abundance: -
j_gene: TRBJ2-7
len: 15
v_gene: TRBV3-1/TRBV3-2

CDR3aa: CASSPRGAGQETQYF
CDR3nt: TGTGCCAGCAGCCCCCGGGGGGCAGGGCAAGAGACCCAGTACTTC
d_gene: -
abundance: once
j_gene: TRBJ2-5
len: 15
v_gene: TRBV5-4

CDR3aa: CASSQGQGVNTQYF
CDR3nt: TGTGCCAGCAGCCAGGGACAGGGTGTAAATACGCAGTATTTT
d_gene: TRBD1
abundance: once
j_gene: TRBJ2-3
len: 14
v_gene: TRBV3-1/TRBV3-2

CDR3aa: CAWSGVSTGTSGIF
CDR3nt: TGTGCCTGGAGTGGAGTCAGTACCGGGACTAGCGGTATCTTC
d_gene: TRBD2
abundance: -
j_gene: TRBJ2-1
len: 14
v_gene: TRBV30

CDR3aa: CASSLQVLSNQPQHF
CDR3nt: TGTGCCAGCAGCTTACAGGTTTTGAGCAATCAGCCCCAGCATTTT
d_gene: -
abundance: once
j_gene: TRBJ1-5
len: 15
v_gene: TRBV27

CDR3aa: CASSLVSSSGGKGFDTQYF
CDR3nt: TGTGCCAGCAGCTTAGTCTCGTCTAGCGGGGGGAAAGGATTCGATACGCAGTATTTT
d_gene: TRBD2
abundance: -
j_gene: TRBJ2-3
len: 19
v_gene: TRBV7-2

CDR3aa: CASSSTTGFSGNTIYF
CDR3nt: TGCGCCAGCAGCAGTACTACAGGGTTCTCTGGAAACACCATATATTTT
d_gene: -
abundance: -
j_gene: TRBJ1-3
len: 16
v_gene: TRBV5-1

CDR3aa: CASSVVGQGANTEELFF
CDR3nt: TGTGCCAGCAGCGTAGTTGGACAGGGCGCTAACACCGAGGAGCTGTTTTTT
d_gene: TRBD1
abundance: -
j_gene: TRBJ2-2
len: 17
v_gene: TRBV9

CDR3aa: CASSSSLRTNQPQHF
CDR3nt: TGTGCCAGTAGTAGTTCCCTTAGGACTAATCAGCCCCAGCATTTT
d_gene: -
abundance: -
j_gene: TRBJ1-5
len: 15
v_gene: TRBV19

CDR3aa: CASSPAGGAHEQYF
CDR3nt: TGTGCCAGCTCACCAGCAGGGGGCGCGCACGAGCAGTACTTC
d_gene: TRBD1
abundance: -
j_gene: TRBJ2-7
len: 14
v_gene: TRBV18

CDR3aa: CASSLAFEQFF
CDR3nt: TGTGCCAGCAGTTTGGCCTTTGAGCAGTTCTTC
d_gene: -
abundance: -
j_gene: TRBJ2-1
len: 11
v_gene: TRBV28

CDR3aa: CASSPPPGLGNTGELFF
CDR3nt: TGTGCCAGCAGCCCACCCCCGGGACTAGGAAACACCGGGGAGCTGTTTTTT
d_gene: TRBD2
abundance: once
j_gene: TRBJ2-2
len: 17
v_gene: TRBV5-4

CDR3aa: CASSWSGTGNEQFF
CDR3nt: TGTGCCAGCAGCTGGTCCGGGACAGGGAATGAGCAGTTCTTC
d_gene: TRBD1
abundance: -
j_gene: TRBJ2-1
len: 14
v_gene: TRBV5-4

CDR3aa: CASSGTGTQAYNEQFF
CDR3nt: TGTGCCAGCAGTGGAACCGGGACTCAAGCCTACAATGAGCAGTTCTTC
d_gene: -
abundance: once
j_gene: TRBJ2-1
len: 16
v_gene: TRBV6-1

CDR3aa: CASSEARRAEAFF
CDR3nt: TGTGCCAGCAGTGAAGCGCGGCGGGCTGAAGCTTTCTTT
d_gene: -
abundance: -
j_gene: TRBJ1-1
len: 13
v_gene: TRBV2

CDR3aa: CASTLQGANGQPQHF
CDR3nt: TGTGCCAGTACCCTGCAGGGGGCTAATGGCCAGCCCCAGCATTTT
d_gene: TRBD1
abundance: -
j_gene: TRBJ1-5
len: 15
v_gene: TRBV19

CDR3aa: CASSTGTGVTDTQYF
CDR3nt: TGTGCCAGCAGTACCGGGACAGGGGTCACAGATACGCAGTATTTT
d_gene: TRBD1
abundance: -
j_gene: TRBJ2-3
len: 15
v_gene: TRBV2

CDR3aa: CASSVSRGTGNTIYF
CDR3nt: TGTGCCAGCAGTGTATCTCGGGGGACGGGAAACACCATATATTTT
d_gene: -
abundance: -
j_gene: TRBJ1-3
len: 15
v_gene: TRBV2

CDR3aa: CASSVRGGGTGELFF
CDR3nt: TGTGCCAGCTCGGTGCGGGGGGGTGGCACCGGGGAGCTGTTTTTT
d_gene: TRBD2
abundance: -
j_gene: TRBJ2-2
len: 15
v_gene: TRBV2

CDR3aa: CASSLALSGSSSYNEQFF
CDR3nt: TGCGCCAGCAGCTTGGCCCTCTCGGGATCTAGCTCCTACAATGAGCAGTTCTTC
d_gene: -
abundance: -
j_gene: TRBJ2-1
len: 18
v_gene: TRBV5-1